This T cell receptor beta chain was sequenced during a study of blood T cell repertoires in COVID-19. Overall study context: Samples came from the United States, Italy and Spain, spanning acute and convalescent COVID-19. The cDNA or gDNA used as material had been derived from T cells, B-cell-depleted T cells, or PBMCs.

In the authors' workflow: Amplification of reference gene primers provided the estimated nucleated cell counts. This table comes from immunoSEQ multiplex PCR, and its TCRdb copy is limited to in-frame clones, with some not included. V and J calls and clone size are copied from that table; D and trimming were computed from the DNA. The data show under 250,000 clones, 83% seen once. V lost 0 bases and J 9 bases, leaving 9 bases between the germline ends. Germline-derived CDR1 and CDR2 are SGHNT and YENEEA. The CDR3 is 13 residues long. The receptor was isolated from a human donor in a cohort sampled during active COVID-19. The genes are TRBV11-3 and TRBJ2-1; no definite D call. Sequenced: peripheral blood. DNA for the CDR3: TGTGCCAGCAGCTTAGAGGCCTCGGGTGAGCAGTTCTTC. Translation gives CASSLEASGEQFF.